This T cell receptor beta chain is from a study of blood T cells in healthy people across ages. Study-wide context: The capture of about one barcoded beta molecule per two T cells was achieved by template switching. Study results and limitations: A strong correlation was found between TCR beta diversity and the percentage of naive T cells.

A sample-barcoded 5' primer and a J-beta primer mix were used in a second PCR of about 6 to 12 cycles. TCRdb independently ran MiXCR on the 5' RACE reads; one entry per CDR3 protein. The sample contains 550,000 to 750,000 distinct CDR3 sequences, around 20% of which appear only once. As to this clonotype: Its matching antigen is unknown.

The trim removed 4 bases at V and 8 bases at J, leaving 8 bases unmatched. Germline CDR1 is SGHDN and CDR2 is FVKESK. The length of the CDR3 is 14 residues. The source material was blood. This receptor was taken from a man aged 65 to 85 in good health. The chain has TRBV14 and TRBJ2-1, with 7 bases lining up with TRBD2. The CDR3 is CASSLRTRLDEQFF. CDR3 in DNA: TGTGCCAGCAGCCTTCGGACTAGACTCGATGAGCAGTTCTTC. The variable domain in full, with the rest retrieved from reference TRBV14 and TRBJ2-1, is EAGVTQFPSHSVIEKGQTVTLRCDPISGHDNLYWYRRVMGKEIKFLLHFVKESKQDESGMPNNRFLAERTGGTYSTLKVQPAELEDSGVYFCASSLRTRLDEQFFGPGTRLTVL.